The 7 T cell receptor beta chains in this list originate from one sample, sequenced in a study of blood T cell repertoires in COVID-19 (dated by TCRdb to the early 2020s). To prepare the library, the immunoSEQ multiplex PCR assay was applied. TCRdb limited this immuneACCESS table to in-frame rearrangements with V and J called. A share of clones is missing; checked studies link under half to unresolved V genes, and the rest is unexplained. In this sample the table shows 120,000 to 150,000 clones, 80% to 90% of which occur a single time. Nearly 0.95% of the sample belongs to the ten largest clones. Input material: peripheral blood. The source of these receptors is a woman between 45 and 65 years old with acute or convalescent COVID-19.

The chain combines TRBV19 with TRBJ1-1, with D unresolved. The CDR3 has 13 amino acids. In germline, CDR1 is LNHDA, CDR2 SQIVND (reference sequence). Between the trimmed V and J ends, which lost 9 bases and 0 bases, there was a span of 11 bases. Written as DNA, the CDR3 is TGTGCCAGCGGAAAAACAGTGAACACTGAAGCTTTCTTT. Translation gives CASGKTVNTEAFF.

This clone was counted only a few times. CDR3 protein: CASSVGTLNTEAFF. For the CDR3, the DNA is TGTGCCAGCAGCGTAGGGACATTGAACACTGAAGCTTTCTTT. This chain connects TRBV9 to TRBJ1-1; perhaps TRBD1 as D (5 bases). The V gene lost 0 bases and the J gene lost 0 bases, with 6 bases spanning the gap. The CDR3 sequence is 14 residues long. Germline V gene sequence: CDR1 SGDLS, CDR2 YYNGEE. Variable domain in full (rest from reference TRBV9 and TRBJ1-1): DSGVTQTPKHLITATGQRVTLRCSPRSGDLSVYWYQQSLDQGLQFLIQYYNGEERAKGNILERFSAQQFPDLHSELNLSSLELGDSALYFCASSVGTLNTEAFFGQGTRLTVV.

The gene calls are TRBV19 and TRBJ2-3, with 8 nucleotides matching TRBD2. Germline CDR1 reads LNHDA; CDR2 reads SQIVND (reference sequence). J gave up 4 bases and V 6 bases, and 9 bases lay outside the gene matches. The CDR3 extends over 15 amino acids. The CDR3 bases are TGTGCCAGTAGCCGCGGCGAGCGGGGGCCAGATACGCAGTATTTT. This codes for CASSRGERGPDTQYF. Full variable domain (outside the CDR3, taken from reference TRBV19 and TRBJ2-3): DGGITQSPKYLFRKEGQNVTLSCEQNLNHDAMYWYRQDPGQGLRLIYYSQIVNDFQKGDIAEGYSVSREKKESFPLTVTSAQKNPTAFYLCASSRGERGPDTQYFGPGTRLTVL.

This chain links TRBV18 with TRBJ2-3; TRBD2 aligns across 11 bases. The germline gives CDR1 KGHSH, CDR2 LQKENI. V shed 2 bases and J 14 bases; nucleotides not matched to a gene: 9. The CDR3 length is 14 residues. CDR3 sequence (DNA): TGTGCCAGCTCACCAGAGACTAGCGGGACGGAGAGGTATTTT. As protein: CASSPETSGTERYF.

The chain combines TRBV18 with TRBJ1-5, with 8 bases matching TRBD1. Germline assignment: CDR1 KGHSH and CDR2 LQKENI. The CDR3 contains 15 residues. Trimming removed 1 base from V and 2 bases from J; junction bases left unmatched: 1. CDR3 residues: CASSPLTGGNQPQHF. As DNA, the CDR3 is TGTGCCAGCTCACCACTGACAGGGGGCAATCAGCCCCAGCATTTT.

The gene calls are TRBV19 and TRBJ2-4, with D possibly TRBD1 on 6 matching bases. The CDR3 covers 16 residues. In germline, CDR1 is LNHDA, CDR2 SQIVND (reference sequence). The germline V and J ends were trimmed by 7 bases and 2 bases, with 18 bases remaining between them. This CDR3 reads CASTSFPRGTKNIQYF. In nucleotides, the CDR3 is TGTGCCAGTACCTCATTCCCCAGGGGAACCAAAAACATTCAGTACTTC.

The rearrangement joins TRBV6-4 to TRBJ1-3; possibly TRBD1 for D (6 bases). The CDR3 is made up of 18 amino acids. V lost 8 bases to trimming and J lost 0 bases, with 23 bases between them. Germline CDR1 and CDR2: MRHNA and SNTAGT. CDR3 bases: TGTGCCAGCCCTACCAACGGGGGGCGGGGTTGCTCTGGAAACACCATATATTTT. Translated, it gives CASPTNGGRGCSGNTIYF.